The source of this T cell receptor beta chain is a study of PD-1 blockade in classical Hodgkin lymphoma. The method was immunoSEQ multiplex PCR; TCRdb's version includes in-frame clones alone and lacks a portion of them. The sample lists some 30,000 clones, approximately 80% occurring once. Time point described: cycle 4 day 1 (C4D1), after less than seven weeks of nivolumab. Every patient experienced relapse after autologous stem cell transplantation, and brentuximab vedotin exposure varied. Findings and limits, study-wide: By C4D1, CD4+ diversity increased significantly, especially in complete responders.

Note on this clone: Its antigen remains unidentified.

This CDR3 comprises 12 residues. Germline assignment: CDR1 SGHTA and CDR2 FQGTGA. The germline V and J ends were trimmed by 1 base and 8 bases, with 8 bases remaining between them. This sequence was found in a human donor with classical Hodgkin lymphoma. The specimen was peripheral blood mononuclear cells (PBMCs), collected before the fourth cycle of nivolumab. The chain has TRBV7-3 and TRBJ1-1, with TRBD1 as a possible D gene (5 bases). The CDR3: CASSLKGPEAFF. CDR3 bases: TGTGCCAGCAGCTTAAAGGGGCCGGAAGCTTTCTTT.